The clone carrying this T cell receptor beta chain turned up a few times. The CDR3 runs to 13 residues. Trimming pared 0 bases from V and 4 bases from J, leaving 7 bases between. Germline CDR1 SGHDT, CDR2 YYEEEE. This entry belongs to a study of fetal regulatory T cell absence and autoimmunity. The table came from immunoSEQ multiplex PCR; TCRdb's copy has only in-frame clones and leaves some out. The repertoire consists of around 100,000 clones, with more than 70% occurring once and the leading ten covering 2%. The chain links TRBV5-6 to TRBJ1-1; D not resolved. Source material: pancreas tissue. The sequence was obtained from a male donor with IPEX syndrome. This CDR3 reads CASSLEVSTEAFF. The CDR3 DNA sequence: TGTGCCAGCAGCTTGGAAGTTAGCACTGAAGCTTTCTTT.